The rows below give T cell receptor beta chains drawn from one sample of a study of cytomegalovirus exposure and HLA in healthy donors. The method was immunoSEQ multiplex PCR; TCRdb's version includes in-frame clones alone and lacks a portion of them. The table lists 160,000 or so clones, roughly 88% of them singletons. Input material: PBMCs. The receptors originated from a woman aged 18-29 years in good health and CMV-seronegative. The CDR3 runs from the conserved cysteine through the conserved F or W. Each record gives: V gene, D gene, CDR3 protein. D genes are given only for firm matches.

V: TRBV11-3; D: .; CDR3: CASSPRLNTEAFF
V: TRBV2; D: .; CDR3: CASSPEDNQPQHF
V: TRBV11-2; D: TRBD1; CDR3: CASSPGRGTGGVYGYTF
V: TRBV6-5; D: .; CDR3: CASSYSHRLNQPQHF
V: TRBV5-1; D: .; CDR3: CASSSAVPTYEQYF
V: TRBV11-3; D: TRBD1; CDR3: CASSSGTGYEQYF
V: TRBV5-6; D: .; CDR3: CASSLFQGSNTGELFF
V: TRBV11-3; D: TRBD1; CDR3: CASSLVGTGKQYF
V: TRBV19; D: .; CDR3: CASSNADMNTEAFF
V: TRBV6-5; D: TRBD1; CDR3: CASSGKQGASGYTF
V: TRBV30; D: TRBD1; CDR3: CAWRSGTGNSPLHF
V: TRBV25-1; D: .; CDR3: CAITRKGDKIAYEQYF
V: TRBV14; D: .; CDR3: CASRRTGYSYNSPLHF
V: TRBV4-2; D: .; CDR3: CASTSGGQSPLHF
V: TRBV28; D: .; CDR3: CASLGGRGRLNSPLHF
V: TRBV27; D: .; CDR3: CASSFGVSYEQYF
V: TRBV6-5; D: .; CDR3: CASISQGYSGNTIYF
V: TRBV6-1; D: .; CDR3: CASSVGAGDQPQHF
V: TRBV5-5; D: .; CDR3: CASSRGGRDYGYTF
V: TRBV19; D: .; CDR3: CASSPSDRLNTEAFF
V: TRBV2; D: TRBD2; CDR3: CASTRSGGNTDTQYF
V: TRBV4-1; D: .; CDR3: CASSQGPDRANYGYTF
V: TRBV28; D: TRBD1; CDR3: CASSLGHRGGYGYTF
V: TRBV5-4; D: TRBD2; CDR3: CASSLSGGVKETQYF
V: TRBV15; D: TRBD1; CDR3: CATREQGTQETQYF
V: TRBV29-1; D: .; CDR3: CSVEEGYLSYNEQFF
V: TRBV25-1; D: TRBD1; CDR3: CASIPGQGTLNAEAFF
V: TRBV5-1; D: TRBD1; CDR3: CASSTPGQGPMNTEAFF
V: TRBV18; D: TRBD2; CDR3: CASSWDSASGGAHEQFF
V: TRBV7-8; D: .; CDR3: CASSPHKGVRFYTF
V: TRBV7-9; D: TRBD1; CDR3: CSSSLARTGDEAFF
V: TRBV30; D: TRBD1; CDR3: CAWAQGAQGGYTF
V: TRBV6-5; D: .; CDR3: CASSYQISGGDGYTF